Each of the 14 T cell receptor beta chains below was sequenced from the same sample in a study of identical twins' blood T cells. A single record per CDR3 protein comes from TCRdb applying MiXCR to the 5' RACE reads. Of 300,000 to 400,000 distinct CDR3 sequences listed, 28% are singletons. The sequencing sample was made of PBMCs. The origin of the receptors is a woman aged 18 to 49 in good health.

CDR3 in DNA: TGTGCCACCAGCAATCGGGGTTTTAGCAATCAGCCCCAGCATTTT. It codes for CATSNRGFSNQPQHF. V usage is TRBV15 and J usage is TRBJ1-5; D unresolved. The CDR3 runs to 15 residues. With 4 bases removed from V and 0 bases from J, the gap between germline ends came to 10 bases. The germline CDR1 and CDR2 sequences are LNHNV and YYDKDF (reference sequence).

Written as DNA, the CDR3 is TGTGCCAGCAGCTTATCGTTGGATGGCTACACCTTC. As protein: CASSLSLDGYTF. The gene calls are TRBV7-9 and TRBJ1-2; D unresolved. CDR3 length: 12 amino acids. Trimming cost V 2 bases and J 6 bases, with 7 bases left between them. The germline V gene has CDR1 SEHNR and CDR2 FQNEAQ (reference sequence).

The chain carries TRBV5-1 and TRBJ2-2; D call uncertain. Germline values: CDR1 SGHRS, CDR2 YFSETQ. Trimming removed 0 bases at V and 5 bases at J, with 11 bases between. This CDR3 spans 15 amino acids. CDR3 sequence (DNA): TGCGCCAGCAGCTTGGGAGTCAGACGGACCGGGGAGCTGTTTTTT. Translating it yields CASSLGVRRTGELFF.

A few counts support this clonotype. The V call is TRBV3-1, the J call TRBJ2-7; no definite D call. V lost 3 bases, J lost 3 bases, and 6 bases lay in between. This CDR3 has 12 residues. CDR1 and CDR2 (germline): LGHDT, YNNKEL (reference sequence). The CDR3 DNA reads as TGTGCCAGCAGCCACCTCGGCTACGAGCAGTACTTC. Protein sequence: CASSHLGYEQYF.

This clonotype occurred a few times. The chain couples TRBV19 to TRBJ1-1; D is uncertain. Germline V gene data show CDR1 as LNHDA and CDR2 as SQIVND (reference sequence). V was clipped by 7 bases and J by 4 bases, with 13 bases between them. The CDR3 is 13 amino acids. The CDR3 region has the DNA TGTGCCAGTATTAATTCAGTAGGCACTGAAGCTTTCTTT. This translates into CASINSVGTEAFF.

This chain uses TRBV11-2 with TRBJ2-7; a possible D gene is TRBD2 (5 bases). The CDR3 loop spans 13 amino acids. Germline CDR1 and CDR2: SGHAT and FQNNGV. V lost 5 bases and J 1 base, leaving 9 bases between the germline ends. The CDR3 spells CASSSDYSYEQYF. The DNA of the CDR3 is TGTGCCAGCAGCAGTGACTATTCCTACGAGCAGTACTTC.

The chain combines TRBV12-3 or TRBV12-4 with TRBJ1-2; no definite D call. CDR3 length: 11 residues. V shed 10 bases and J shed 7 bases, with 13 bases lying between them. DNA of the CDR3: TGTGCCATAACAGAGGGTTCTGGCTACACCTTC. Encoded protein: CAITEGSGYTF.

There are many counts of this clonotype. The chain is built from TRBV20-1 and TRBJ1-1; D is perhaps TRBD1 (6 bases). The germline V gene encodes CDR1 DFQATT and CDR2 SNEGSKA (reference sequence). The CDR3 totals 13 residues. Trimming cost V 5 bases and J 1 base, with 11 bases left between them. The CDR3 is CSADRGQNTEAFF. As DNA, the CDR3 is TGCAGTGCTGACCGGGGGCAGAACACTGAAGCTTTCTTT.

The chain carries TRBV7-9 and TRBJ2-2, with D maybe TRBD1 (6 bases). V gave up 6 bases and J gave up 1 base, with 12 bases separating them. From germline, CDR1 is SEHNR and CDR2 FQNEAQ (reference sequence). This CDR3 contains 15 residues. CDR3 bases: TGTGCCAGCAGTAGAGACAGGTTGAACACCGGGGAGCTGTTTTTT. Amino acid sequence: CASSRDRLNTGELFF.

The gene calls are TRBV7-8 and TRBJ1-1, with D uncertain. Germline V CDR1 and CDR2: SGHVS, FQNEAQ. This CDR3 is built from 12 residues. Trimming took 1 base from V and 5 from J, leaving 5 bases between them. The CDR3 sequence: CASSLGWTEAFF. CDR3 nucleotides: TGTGCCAGCAGCTTAGGATGGACTGAAGCTTTCTTT.

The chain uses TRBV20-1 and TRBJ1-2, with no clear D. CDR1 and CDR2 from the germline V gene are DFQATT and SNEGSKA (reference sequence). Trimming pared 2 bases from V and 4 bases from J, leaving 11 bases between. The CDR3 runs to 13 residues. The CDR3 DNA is TGCAGTGCTAGACCTTCCTATTTCTATGGCTACACCTTC. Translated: CSARPSYFYGYTF.

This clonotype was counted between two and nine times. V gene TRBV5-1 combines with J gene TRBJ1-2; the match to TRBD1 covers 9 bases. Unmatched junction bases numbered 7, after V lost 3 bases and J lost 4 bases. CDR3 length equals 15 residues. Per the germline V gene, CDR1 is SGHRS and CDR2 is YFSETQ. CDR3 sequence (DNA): TGCGCCAGCAGCTCTCTGGGACAGGGCATCTATGGCTACACCTTC. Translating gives CASSSLGQGIYGYTF.

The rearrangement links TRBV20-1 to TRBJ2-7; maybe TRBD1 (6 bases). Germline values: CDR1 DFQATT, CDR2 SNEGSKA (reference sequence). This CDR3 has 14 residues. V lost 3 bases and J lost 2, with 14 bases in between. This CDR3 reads CSARTGHITYEQYF. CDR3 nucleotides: TGCAGTGCTAGGACAGGCCATATAACCTACGAGCAGTACTTC.

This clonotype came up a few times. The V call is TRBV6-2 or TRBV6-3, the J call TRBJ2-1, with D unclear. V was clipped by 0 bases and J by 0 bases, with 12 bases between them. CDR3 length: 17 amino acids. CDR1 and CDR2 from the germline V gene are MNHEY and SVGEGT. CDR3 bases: TGTGCCAGCAGTTACTCGATAAACGGTGACTCCTACAATGAGCAGTTCTTC. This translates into CASSYSINGDSYNEQFF.